The present TCR beta chain was sequenced within a study of Ad26.COV2.S vaccination and SARS-CoV-2 variants. For the study at large: A COV1001 Ad26.COV2.S trial-arm participant provided the sample.

Stated treatment: 15 to 20 received Ad26.COV2.S at low or high dose, single or two shots; about 5 received placebo; per-sample allocation not given. Day 63 after the first injection of vaccine or placebo was the sampling time. Ad26 vector vaccine expressed Wuhan-strain SARS-CoV-2 spike. The repertoire was sequenced with immunoSEQ multiplex PCR; TCRdb's copy has only in-frame clones and lacks some. The sample holds 430,000 or so clones, 75% to 95% seen once. The CDR3 is made up of 16 amino acids. Germline CDR1 and CDR2: MNHEY and SMNVEV (reference sequence). V gave up 2 bases and J gave up 7 bases; unmatched junction bases: 10. The study, taken as a whole, reports: Reports say spike-specific CD8+ and CD4+ T cell responses covered substantial breadth after vaccination.

Note on this clone: Its antigen is undetermined.

The sequence came from a person aged 18-60 years who received the Ad26.COV2.S COVID-19 vaccine or a placebo. V and J are TRBV27 and TRBJ2-1; 8 bases line up with TRBD2. This sample comprised peripheral blood, obtained in a trial of Ad26.COV2.S vaccine versus placebo. CDR3 loop: CASSLPSGSGANEQFF. CDR3 coding DNA: TGTGCCAGCAGTTTACCCAGCGGGAGCGGGGCGAATGAGCAGTTCTTC.